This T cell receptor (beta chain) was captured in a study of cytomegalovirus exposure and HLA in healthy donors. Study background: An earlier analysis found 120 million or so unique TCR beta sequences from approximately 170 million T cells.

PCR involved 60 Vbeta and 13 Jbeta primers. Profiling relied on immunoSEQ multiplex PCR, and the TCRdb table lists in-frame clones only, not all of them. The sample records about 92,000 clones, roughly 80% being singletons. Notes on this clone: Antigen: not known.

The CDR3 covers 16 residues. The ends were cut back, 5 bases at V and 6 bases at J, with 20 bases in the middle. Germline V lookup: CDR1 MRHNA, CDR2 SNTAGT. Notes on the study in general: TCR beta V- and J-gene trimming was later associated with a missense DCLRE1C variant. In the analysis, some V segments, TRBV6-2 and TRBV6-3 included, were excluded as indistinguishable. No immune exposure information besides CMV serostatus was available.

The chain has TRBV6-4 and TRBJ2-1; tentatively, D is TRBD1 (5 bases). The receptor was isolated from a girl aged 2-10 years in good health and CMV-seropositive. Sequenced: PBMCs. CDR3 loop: CASSIDRTTHSNEQFF. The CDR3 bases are TGTGCCAGCAGTATAGACAGAACCACACATAGCAATGAGCAGTTCTTC.